This T cell receptor (beta chain) was sequenced in a study of early T cells in non-severe SARS-CoV-2 infection. As for the study in general: Unsorted whole blood bulk RNA was sequenced, with unpaired chains.

Findings and limits, study-wide: Private and CD4 specificities were missed by VDJdb matching, which favored anti-spike CD8 responses.

Comment on this clonotype: Its matching antigen is unknown.

As part of library construction, unique molecular identifiers were attached to individual cDNA molecules. MiXCR, run by TCRdb on the 5' RACE reads, gives a single entry per CDR3 protein. Of about 33,000 distinct CDR3 sequences listed, 4% to 5% were seen once; the top ten hold roughly 7.7%. Germline CDR1 reads MNHEY; CDR2 reads SMNVEV (reference sequence). The V end was cut by 10 bases, the J end by 7 bases, with 20 bases between. The CDR3 is made up of 15 amino acids. The receptor was isolated from an adult who was a healthcare worker with PCR-confirmed SARS-CoV-2 infection or an uninfected control (not recorded which). Sequenced material: whole blood. The chain has TRBV27 and TRBJ1-6; perhaps TRBD1 as D (6 bases). CDR3 bases: TGTGCCACCTCAAGCCTGGGGCAGGGGAATTCACCCCTCCACTTT. This translates into CATSSLGQGNSPLHF.